Listed here are 15 T cell receptor beta chains from one sample, sequenced in a study of early T cells in non-severe SARS-CoV-2 infection. TCRdb processed the 5' RACE reads anew with MiXCR; each CDR3 protein has one entry. This sample has over 80,000 distinct CDR3 sequences; 10% to 15% occur once, and the top ten carry 4% to 4.5%. This sample comprised whole blood, obtained at baseline. The receptor set was obtained from an adult who was a healthcare worker with PCR-confirmed SARS-CoV-2 infection or an uninfected control (not recorded which).

The sample holds a few counts of this clonotype. V and J are TRBV12-3 or TRBV12-4 and TRBJ1-5, with 8 bases lining up with TRBD1. V dropped 6 bases and J dropped 7; count of bases not matched to a gene: 8. The CDR3 has 14 amino acids. The CDR3 DNA sequence: TGTGCCAGCAGCCGCGACAGGGGTGGACAGCCCCAGCATTTT. This translates into CASSRDRGGQPQHF.

This clonotype was seen more than once but under ten times. The chain links TRBV18 to TRBJ2-7, with 8 bases aligning to TRBD1. The CDR3 runs to 13 residues. CDR1 KGHSH and CDR2 LQKENI come from the germline V gene. With 6 bases clipped from V and 5 bases from J, the junction kept 6 bases outside the gene matches. The CDR3 loop is CASSRKDRDEQYF. The CDR3 nucleotides are TGTGCCAGCTCTCGGAAGGACAGGGACGAGCAGTACTTC.

This clonotype was seen a few times. This chain joins TRBV2 and TRBJ2-2; the D call may be TRBD1 or TRBD2 (5 bases each). Per the germline V gene, CDR1 is SNHLY and CDR2 is FYNNEI. The CDR3 is 16 amino acids. Trimming pared 5 bases from V and 5 bases from J, leaving 18 bases between. The CDR3 sequence: CASSLTRGPGTGELFF. The CDR3 DNA sequence: TGTGCCAGCAGTCTAACTCGGGGCCCGGGGACCGGGGAGCTGTTTTTT.

The CDR3 DNA reads TGTGCCAGCAAAGGCAGGCCGAACACTGAAGCTTTCTTT. Its protein is CASKGRPNTEAFF. This rearrangement joins TRBV12-3 or TRBV12-4 to TRBJ1-1; D remains ambiguous. The CDR3 covers 13 residues. Trimming removed 7 bases from V and 1 base from J, with 10 bases in between.

This clonotype was seen just once. The genes are TRBV5-1 and TRBJ2-5; D not certain. This CDR3 contains 14 residues. Germline CDR1 is SGHRS and CDR2 is YFSETQ. V gave up 4 bases and J gave up 0 bases, with 10 bases separating them. The CDR3 DNA follows: TGCGCCAGCAGCCCGACGACAAACCAAGAGACCCAGTACTTC. This gives the protein CASSPTTNQETQYF. The full variable domain, completed using reference TRBV5-1 and TRBJ2-5, is KAGVTQTPRYLIKTRGQQVTLSCSPISGHRSVSWYQQTPGQGLQFLFEYFSETQRNKGNFPGRFSGRQFSNSRSEMNVSTLELGDSALYLCASSPTTNQETQYFGPGTRLLVL.

The chain has TRBV10-3 and TRBJ1-1; possibly TRBD1 for D (6 bases). Germline V gene lookup returns CDR1 ENHRY and CDR2 SYGVKD. The CDR3 runs 14 residues. V was shortened by 4 bases and J by 0 bases, with 9 bases between the two germline ends. CDR3 in DNA: TGTGCCATCAGTGCGGACAGCATGAACACTGAAGCTTTCTTT. It specifies CAISADSMNTEAFF.

This clonotype was seen a handful of times. V is TRBV7-8 and J is TRBJ2-1, with 7 nucleotides matching TRBD1. Germline assignment: CDR1 SGHVS and CDR2 FQNEAQ. Germline trimming cut 1 base from V and 2 bases from J; bases unmatched to any gene: 2. The CDR3 contains 15 residues. CDR3 bases: TGTGCCAGCAGCTTAGAGGGGACAGCCTACAATGAGCAGTTCTTC. Protein sequence: CASSLEGTAYNEQFF.

This clonotype was seen a few times. The gene calls are TRBV12-3 or TRBV12-4 and TRBJ2-7; 10 bases map to TRBD2. V shed 3 bases, J shed 3 bases, and the junction held 2 bases outside the gene matches. The CDR3 totals 14 residues. DNA for the CDR3: TGTGCCAGCAGTTTTAGCGGGGGGAGCTACGAGCAGTACTTC. Translation gives CASSFSGGSYEQYF.

At least ten counts were recorded for this clonotype. The chain links TRBV10-1 to TRBJ2-3, with D possibly matching TRBD1 (6 bases). Germline loops: CDR1 WNHNN, CDR2 SYGVQD (reference sequence). Between the trimmed V and J ends, which lost 0 bases and 2 bases, there was a span of 15 bases. The CDR3 spans 17 residues. CDR3 sequence reads: CASSESKLGHSTDTQYF. The DNA of the CDR3 is TGCGCCAGCAGTGAGTCGAAATTGGGACACTCCACAGATACGCAGTATTTT.

This clonotype showed up just a few times. The V call is TRBV20-1, the J call TRBJ1-1; D perhaps matches TRBD1 (6 bases). This CDR3 has 15 residues. The V gene's germline CDR1 is DFQATT and CDR2 SNEGSKA (reference sequence). CDR3 DNA: TGCAGGACTGGACAGCAGGGACTTTTGAACACTGAAGCTTTCTTT. Its protein product is CRTGQQGLLNTEAFF.

This clonotype has more than one count but fewer than ten. The rearrangement uses TRBV3-1 and TRBJ1-2, with TRBD1 as a possible D gene (6 bases). CDR3 length equals 14 residues. Trimming stripped 3 bases from V and 4 bases from J, with 12 bases between. Germline values: CDR1 LGHDT, CDR2 YNNKEL (reference sequence). CDR3: CASSHAGVGYGYTF. Written as DNA, the CDR3 is TGTGCCAGCAGCCACGCAGGGGTGGGCTATGGCTACACCTTC.

This clonotype was seen ten or more times. The rearrangement links TRBV7-8 to TRBJ2-5; D possibly uses TRBD1 or TRBD2 (5 bases each). V was pared by 0 bases and J by 6 bases, with 11 bases between. Looked up from germline, CDR1 is SGHVS and CDR2 is FQNEAQ. CDR3 length: 14 amino acids. The CDR3, as DNA: TGTGCCAGCAGCTTAGCTGTCTCGGGGCAGACCCAGTACTTC. It is translated as CASSLAVSGQTQYF.

This clonotype was detected only a few times. This chain joins TRBV11-2 and TRBJ2-2; 9 bases align to TRBD1. CDR1 is SGHAT and CDR2 is FQNNGV in the germline V gene. V shed 8 bases and J 6 bases; nucleotides not matched to a gene: 7. This CDR3 region has 14 residues. The CDR3 spells CASEGGQGSGELFF. The CDR3 DNA is TGTGCCAGCGAGGGGGGACAGGGCTCCGGGGAGCTGTTTTTT.

Worth noting for this clonotype: At one of its ends the junction is not consistent with the germline gene, which may arise from a read error. The J gene is TRBJ2-2, the V gene TRBV7-7; D is undetermined. The CDR3 contains 13 residues. Per germline, CDR1 SSHAT and CDR2 FNYEAQ (reference sequence). This chain's CDR3 is CASSLWSDRELFF. CDR3 DNA sequence: TGTGCTAGCAGCCTCTGGAGTGACCGGGAGCTGTTTTTT.

There are many counts of this clonotype. This chain joins TRBV20-1 and TRBJ1-2; 9 bases fit TRBD1. Losses at the gene ends were 6 bases for V and 7 bases for J; bases not matched to a gene: 6. Germline V gives CDR1 DFQATT, CDR2 SNEGSKA (reference sequence). CDR3 size: 12 residues. The CDR3 loop is CSARTGEFGYTF. The CDR3 nucleotides are TGCAGTGCGAGGACAGGGGAGTTTGGCTACACCTTC.